The sequence of this TCR beta chain was determined in a study of blood T cell repertoires in COVID-19. Overall study: Sites in the United States, Italy and Spain provided acute and convalescent COVID-19 samples.

Produced via immunoSEQ multiplex PCR; TCRdb's table is partial and in-frame only. The sample records roughly 430,000 clones, 70% to 90% being singletons. Participants were aged about 18 to 90 years, lived in some 23 US areas, and enrolled virtually. Allocation to cohorts depended on clinical history reported by the participants. The junction had 7 bases not matched to a gene; V was cut back by 5 bases and J by 4 bases. The CDR3 length is 14 residues. Germline V CDR1 and CDR2: LNHDA, SQIVND (reference sequence). The chain couples TRBV19 to TRBJ2-7, with 8 bases aligning to TRBD1. The origin of this receptor is a middle-aged woman with acute COVID-19. Input material: PBMCs or T cells enriched from blood (not recorded which). Here the CDR3 reads CASSEQGDGYEQYF. The CDR3 nucleotides read TGTGCCAGTAGTGAACAGGGGGATGGGTACGAGCAGTACTTC.